These 3 T cell receptor beta chains originate from one sample sequenced in a study of blood T cell repertoires in COVID-19. Assay: immunoSEQ multiplex PCR; the TCRdb copy retains only in-frame clones and omits some. The data contain about 160,000 clones, roughly 90% of them singletons. Specimen: peripheral blood. The receptor source for this set is a man aged 25-45 years with COVID-19, enrolled during active disease.

The chain joins TRBV27 to TRBJ2-3, with D tentatively TRBD2 (6 bases). Trimming pared 10 bases from V and 5 bases from J, leaving 16 bases between. This CDR3 is built from 13 residues. Germline values: CDR1 MNHEY, CDR2 SMNVEV (reference sequence). CDR3 DNA: TGTGCCACCCTGAGCGGAGGGAAAGATACGCAGTATTTT. Translating gives CATLSGGKDTQYF.

This sequence joins TRBV19 and TRBJ2-4; D is uncertain. The V gene lost 8 bases and the J gene lost 0 bases, with 8 bases spanning the gap. Per the germline V gene, CDR1 is LNHDA and CDR2 is SQIVND (reference sequence). This CDR3 is built from 13 residues. The CDR3, as DNA: TGTGCCAGTCGACCGGGAGCCAAAAACATTCAGTACTTC. It codes for CASRPGAKNIQYF.

This clone was seen just once. For the CDR3, the DNA is TGTGCCAGCAGTTACCTCCACGGGGCTTTCTTT. Its protein product is CASSYLHGAFF. This rearrangement joins TRBV6-2 or TRBV6-3 to TRBJ1-1; D unclear. Germline values: CDR1 MNHEY, CDR2 SVGEGT. The CDR3 covers 11 residues. V lost 2 bases and J 11 bases, leaving 9 bases between the germline ends.